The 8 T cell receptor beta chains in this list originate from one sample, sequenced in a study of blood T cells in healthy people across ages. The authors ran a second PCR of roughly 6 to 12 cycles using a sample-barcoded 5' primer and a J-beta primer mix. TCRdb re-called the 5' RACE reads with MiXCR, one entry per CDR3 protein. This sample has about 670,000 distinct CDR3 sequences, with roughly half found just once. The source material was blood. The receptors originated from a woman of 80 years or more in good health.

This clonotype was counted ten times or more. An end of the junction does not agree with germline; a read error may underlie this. CDR3 nucleotides: TGTGCCAGCTCACCACCGGCGTTCTCCCACGAGCAGTACTTC. Translated: CASSPPAFSHEQYF. This chain joins TRBV18 and TRBJ2-7; D is unresolved. CDR1 KGHSH and CDR2 LQKENI come from the germline V gene. CDR3 length equals 14 residues.

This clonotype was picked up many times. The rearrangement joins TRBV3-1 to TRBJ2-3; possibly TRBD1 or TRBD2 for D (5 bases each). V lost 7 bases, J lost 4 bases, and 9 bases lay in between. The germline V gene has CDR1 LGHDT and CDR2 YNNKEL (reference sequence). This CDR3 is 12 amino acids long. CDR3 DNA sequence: TGTGCCAGCACCGGGACCGCAGATACGCAGTATTTT. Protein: CASTGTADTQYF.

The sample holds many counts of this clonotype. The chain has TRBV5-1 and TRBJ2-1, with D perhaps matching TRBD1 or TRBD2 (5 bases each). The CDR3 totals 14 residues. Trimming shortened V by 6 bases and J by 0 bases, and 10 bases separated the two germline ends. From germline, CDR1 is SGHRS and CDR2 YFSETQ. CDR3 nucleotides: TGCGCCAGCAAGCAGGGACCCTCCTACAATGAGCAGTTCTTC. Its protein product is CASKQGPSYNEQFF. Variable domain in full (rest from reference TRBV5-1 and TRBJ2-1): KAGVTQTPRYLIKTRGQQVTLSCSPISGHRSVSWYQQTPGQGLQFLFEYFSETQRNKGNFPGRFSGRQFSNSRSEMNVSTLELGDSALYLCASKQGPSYNEQFFGPGTRLTVL.

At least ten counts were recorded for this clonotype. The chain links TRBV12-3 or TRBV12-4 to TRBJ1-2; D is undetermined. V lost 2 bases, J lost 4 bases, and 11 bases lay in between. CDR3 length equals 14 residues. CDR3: CASSLITAGYGYTF. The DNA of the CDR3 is TGTGCCAGCAGTTTAATAACGGCCGGCTATGGCTACACCTTC.

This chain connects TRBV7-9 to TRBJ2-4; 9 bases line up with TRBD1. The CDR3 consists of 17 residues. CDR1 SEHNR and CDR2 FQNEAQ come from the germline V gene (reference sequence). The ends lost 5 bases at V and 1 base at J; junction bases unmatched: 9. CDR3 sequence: CASSPDGGTGAKNIQYF. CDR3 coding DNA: TGTGCCAGCAGCCCCGACGGAGGGACAGGGGCCAAAAACATTCAGTACTTC.

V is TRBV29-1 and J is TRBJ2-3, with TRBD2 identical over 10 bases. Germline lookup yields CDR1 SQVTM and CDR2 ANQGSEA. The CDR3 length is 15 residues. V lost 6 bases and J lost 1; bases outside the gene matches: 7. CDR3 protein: CSVKGLAGGTDTQYF. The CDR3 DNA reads TGCAGCGTGAAGGGGCTAGCGGGGGGCACAGATACGCAGTATTTT.

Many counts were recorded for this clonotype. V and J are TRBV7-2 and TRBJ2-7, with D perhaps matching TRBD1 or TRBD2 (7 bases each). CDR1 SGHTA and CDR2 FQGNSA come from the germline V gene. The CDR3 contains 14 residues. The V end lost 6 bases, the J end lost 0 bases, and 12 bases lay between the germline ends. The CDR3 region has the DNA TGTGCCAGCAGTCCCAGGGGGGGCTCCTACGAGCAGTACTTC. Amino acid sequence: CASSPRGGSYEQYF.

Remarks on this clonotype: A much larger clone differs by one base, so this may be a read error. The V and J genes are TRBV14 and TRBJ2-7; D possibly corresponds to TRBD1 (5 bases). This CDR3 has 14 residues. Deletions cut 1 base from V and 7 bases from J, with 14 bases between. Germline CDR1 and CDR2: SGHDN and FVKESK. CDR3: CASSQGGLGNEQYF. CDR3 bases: TGTGCCAGCAGCCAAGGGGGCCTAGGGAATGAGCAGTACTTC.